These T cell receptor beta chains were read from a single sample in a study of T cell responses to AZD1222 COVID-19 vaccine. TCRdb's copy holds only in-frame clones and misses some; the assay was immunoSEQ multiplex PCR. There are 130,000 to 150,000 clones in the sample; 85% to 95% occur only once, and approximately 12% lies in the top ten. The sequenced sample was peripheral blood, obtained after recovery from COVID-19. The receptors derive from an adult who had recovered from COVID-19. The CDR3 runs from the conserved cysteine through the conserved F or W. D genes are given only for firm matches. Where a row states a size, it is once, few, many or the class of an expanded clone; other rows omit it.

clone_size	j_call	d_call	v_call	cdr3_nt	cdr3_aa
NA	TRBJ1-5	NA	TRBV28	TGTGCCAGCAGGCCTCAAACAGGGATCGTAAGCAATCAGCCCCAGCATTTT	CASRPQTGIVSNQPQHF
NA	TRBJ2-3	TRBD2	TRBV24-1	TGTGCCACCAGTGATTTGACTAGCGGGAGCACAGATACGCAGTATTTT	CATSDLTSGSTDTQYF
NA	TRBJ2-3	TRBD1	TRBV19	TGTGCCAGTAGCCCGACAGGGACCACAGATACGCAGTATTTT	CASSPTGTTDTQYF
NA	TRBJ1-4	NA	TRBV28	TGTGCCAGCAGCCCCCCGGGGACCAATAATGAAAAACTGTTTTTT	CASSPPGTNNEKLFF
NA	TRBJ1-1	NA	TRBV6-5	TGTGCCAGCAGTTACTCGATTCAGACCACTGAAGCTTTCTTT	CASSYSIQTTEAFF
NA	TRBJ2-3	NA	TRBV18	TGTGCCAGCTCCCCGACCCCTCTAGATACGCAGTATTTT	CASSPTPLDTQYF
NA	TRBJ2-7	NA	TRBV18	TGTGCCAGCTCACCCTACGGACAGAGCGGCAACGAGCAGTACTTC	CASSPYGQSGNEQYF
NA	TRBJ1-3	NA	TRBV9	TGTGCCAGCAGCCCCGGAGCTACAGTCTCTCCTGGAAACACCATATATTTT	CASSPGATVSPGNTIYF
NA	TRBJ1-2	NA	TRBV30	TGTGCCTCGATAAAGGGGACTTCAAACTATGGCTACACCTTC	CASIKGTSNYGYTF
few	TRBJ2-7	NA	TRBV19	TGTGCCAGTAGTATAAAGGGCCCCGTACAGTTCCCAACTTACGAGCAGTACTTC	CASSIKGPVQFPTYEQYF
NA	TRBJ1-5	TRBD1	TRBV6-5	TGTGCCAGCAGCCCACAGGGGGCGTTAAGGCAGCCCCAGCATTTT	CASSPQGALRQPQHF
NA	TRBJ1-6	NA	TRBV28	TGTGCCAGCAGCTACGACAGCGTCTCCTATAATTCACCCCTCCACTTT	CASSYDSVSYNSPLHF
NA	TRBJ1-1	TRBD1	TRBV5-8	TGTGCCAGCAGCTTAGCGGGACAGGGATTAACTGAAGCTTTCTTT	CASSLAGQGLTEAFF
once	TRBJ1-2	TRBD1	TRBV18	TGTGCCAGCTCACCAGACTCTTATTCCGGGACAGGGTATGGCTACACCTTC	CASSPDSYSGTGYGYTF
NA	TRBJ1-5	TRBD1	TRBV2	TGTGCCAGCACCCTAGGACAGGGTGGCAATCAGCCCCAGCATTTT	CASTLGQGGNQPQHF
NA	TRBJ2-7	NA	TRBV28	TGTGCCAGCAGTTTGGAGCTCGTGGGCCCTCTGGGATACGAGCAGTACTTC	CASSLELVGPLGYEQYF
NA	TRBJ1-6	TRBD1	TRBV4-1	TGCGCCAGCAGCCGAGGGGACAGCCGGGTGGGTTCACCCCTCCACTTT	CASSRGDSRVGSPLHF
NA	TRBJ1-4	NA	TRBV29-1	TGCAGCGTTCTGAGGGGCGTCGGGAATGAAAAACTGTTTTTT	CSVLRGVGNEKLFF
NA	TRBJ1-4	NA	TRBV5-5	TGTGCCAGCAGCTTCGGAGCATTTAATGAAAAACTGTTTTTT	CASSFGAFNEKLFF
NA	TRBJ2-3	NA	TRBV3-1/TRBV3-2	TGTGCCAGCAGCCAAGGGAGGGCTGCCGATACGCAGTATTTT	CASSQGRAADTQYF
NA	TRBJ2-7	TRBD1	TRBV11-2	TGTGCCAGCAGCTTAGGGACAGGGGGATACGAGCAGTACTTC	CASSLGTGGYEQYF
NA	TRBJ2-5	TRBD1	TRBV4-2	TGTGCCAGCAGCCAAGTTACGGGCTTAGGGGACAGGGGTGTTCAGACCCAGTACTTC	CASSQVTGLGDRGVQTQYF
NA	TRBJ2-3	TRBD2	TRBV7-9	TGTGCCAGCAGCATCCAAGCGGGAGGGGTAGATACGCAGTATTTT	CASSIQAGGVDTQYF
NA	TRBJ2-3	TRBD2	TRBV6-5	TGTGCCAGCAGTTCCTGGACTAGCGGCACAGATACGCAGTATTTT	CASSSWTSGTDTQYF
NA	TRBJ1-2	NA	TRBV19	TGTGCCAGTAGTACACGGAACTATGGCTACACCTTC	CASSTRNYGYTF
few	TRBJ1-6	TRBD1	TRBV3-1/TRBV3-2	TGTGCCAGCAGCCAGACCGGGACAGCAGACAATTCACCCCTCCACTTT	CASSQTGTADNSPLHF
NA	TRBJ2-1	TRBD2	TRBV7-9	TGTGCCAGCAGCTTAAGCGGGAGCGGCTACAATGAGCAGTTCTTC	CASSLSGSGYNEQFF
NA	TRBJ2-1	NA	TRBV29-1	TGCAGCGTTGAAGAGGGCTGGCAGGGTAGCAATGAGCAGTTCTTC	CSVEEGWQGSNEQFF
once	TRBJ1-5	NA	TRBV2	TGTGCCAGCAACAGGGAACCCAATCAGCCCCAGCATTTT	CASNREPNQPQHF